These T cell receptor beta chains were read from a single sample in a study of T cell responses to AZD1222 COVID-19 vaccine. Using immunoSEQ multiplex PCR, the repertoire was profiled, and TCRdb retains in-frame clones only, with some absent. The table includes around 160,000 clones, roughly 94% detected once. Sequencing used peripheral blood, obtained on day 0 of AZD1222 vaccination. The receptors originated from an adult in good health. The CDR3 runs from the conserved cysteine through the conserved F or W. The order of the fields is V gene, J gene, clone size, D gene, CDR3 DNA, CDR3 protein. The D gene is left open where the match is weak. The size field is filled for only some rows; it gives once, few, many or a size class.

TRBV10-1	TRBJ1-1	.	TRBD1	TGCGCCAGCAGTGATAGAGGGGGCTCAACTGAAGCTTTCTTT	CASSDRGGSTEAFF
TRBV7-2	TRBJ2-5	.	.	TGTGCCAGCAGCTTACCGGAGACCCAGTACTTC	CASSLPETQYF
TRBV2	TRBJ2-7	.	.	TGTGCCAGCAGCGGAGACTTCGACGAGCAGTACTTC	CASSGDFDEQYF
TRBV7-6	TRBJ2-1	.	.	TGTGCCAGCAGCTTAGGCGCGGGCCGTGGGAATGAGCAGTTCTTC	CASSLGAGRGNEQFF
TRBV11-2	TRBJ2-2	.	.	TGTGCCAGCGGGCGGGTAGGGGCGACCGGGGAGCTGTTTTTT	CASGRVGATGELFF
TRBV5-1	TRBJ2-1	.	TRBD2	TGCGCCAGCAGCTCGGAGGCGACTAGCGGGATTTCTGAGCAGTTCTTC	CASSSEATSGISEQFF
TRBV18	TRBJ1-1	.	TRBD1	TGTGCCAGCTCACCAGGGACAGGGGCTGAAGCTTTCTTT	CASSPGTGAEAFF
TRBV19	TRBJ2-7	.	.	TGTGCCACTTCGGCGGGAATGAGGTACGAGCAGTACTTC	CATSAGMRYEQYF
TRBV19	TRBJ1-1	.	.	TGTGCCAGTAAGGAGTGGGGGACTGAAGCTTTCTTT	CASKEWGTEAFF
TRBV30	TRBJ2-3	.	.	TGTGCCTGGAGACGACTGGGAGATACGCAGTATTTT	CAWRRLGDTQYF
TRBV30	TRBJ1-2	.	TRBD1	TGTGCCTGGAGTTACCAGACAGGGGAAGTTGGCTACACCTTC	CAWSYQTGEVGYTF
TRBV27	TRBJ2-7	.	TRBD1	TGTGCCAGCAGTTCTCCCACGACAGGGTCCTACGAGCAGTACTTC	CASSSPTTGSYEQYF
TRBV5-1	TRBJ1-4	.	.	TGCGCCAGCAGCTTGGAGGGGTCCCATAGAGAAAAACTGTTTTTT	CASSLEGSHREKLFF
TRBV5-1	TRBJ1-1	once	.	TGCGCCAGCAGCCCCCGAGCCGCGAACACTGAAGCTTTCTTT	CASSPRAANTEAFF
TRBV7-3	TRBJ2-1	few	TRBD2	TGTGCCAGCAGCTTAGGAACTAGCGTTCACAATGAGCAGTTCTTC	CASSLGTSVHNEQFF
TRBV28	TRBJ2-1	.	TRBD2	TGTGCCAGCAGTTTAAGCGGGAGGGCCAGCGAGCAGTTCTTC	CASSLSGRASEQFF
TRBV27	TRBJ1-1	once	.	TGTGCCAGCATTCGCCGGCCGAACACTGAAGCTTTCTTT	CASIRRPNTEAFF
TRBV4-1	TRBJ2-2	.	.	TGCGCCAGCAGCCCCTCGACAGGTCCAAACGGGGAGCTGTTTTTT	CASSPSTGPNGELFF
TRBV4-2	TRBJ1-4	.	TRBD1	TGTGCCAGCAGCCAACCCGGACAGGGGAGGGGGGAAAAACTGTTTTTT	CASSQPGQGRGEKLFF
TRBV5-8	TRBJ2-6	.	.	TGTGCCAGCAGCCAACTTTTTTCTGGGGCCAACGTCCTGACTTTC	CASSQLFSGANVLTF
TRBV28	TRBJ2-1	.	.	TGTGCCAGCAGTAACTTAATCCATGAGCAGTTCTTC	CASSNLIHEQFF
TRBV29-1	TRBJ1-1	.	.	TGCAGCGTTGATCTGGGGGCTGGTAGCACTGAAGCTTTCTTT	CSVDLGAGSTEAFF
TRBV2	TRBJ2-1	.	TRBD2	TGTGCCGCAACCACTAGCGGGAGGGGAACGTTCTACAATGAGCAGTTCTTC	CAATTSGRGTFYNEQFF
TRBV19	TRBJ1-3	.	TRBD1	TGTGCCAGTAGTACCGGGACAGGGGTTTTGTCTGGAAACACCATATATTTT	CASSTGTGVLSGNTIYF
TRBV7-2	TRBJ2-7	.	.	TGTGCCAGCATCGGGACGGGCTACGAGCAGTACTTC	CASIGTGYEQYF
TRBV5-5	TRBJ2-7	.	TRBD2	TGTGCCAGCAGCTTGGCGGAGCGGGGCACCTACGAGCAGTACTTC	CASSLAERGTYEQYF
TRBV5-4	TRBJ2-1	.	.	TGTGCCAGCAGCTCTGAGAGGGGGAGGAACAATGAGCAGTTCTTC	CASSSERGRNNEQFF
TRBV5-4	TRBJ1-2	.	TRBD1	TGTGCCAGCAGCTCCCCCCGGGACAGGGGAAGTGGCTACACCTTC	CASSSPRDRGSGYTF
TRBV27	TRBJ1-5	.	.	TGTGCCAGCAGTTTGTATCCGGGTCCTTCGGGCCAGCCCCAGCATTTT	CASSLYPGPSGQPQHF
TRBV5-4	TRBJ2-1	.	.	TGTGCCAGCAGCCCCGCCGCTGAGGGCCCTGAGCAGTTCTTC	CASSPAAEGPEQFF
TRBV5-1	TRBJ1-1	once	.	TGCGCCAGCAGCTTGGCAGGGAACACTGAAGCTTTCTTT	CASSLAGNTEAFF
TRBV30	TRBJ2-2	.	.	TGTGCCTGGAGTGTACTGCTCCCCGGGGAGCTGTTTTTT	CAWSVLLPGELFF
TRBV11-3	TRBJ1-1	.	.	TGTGCCAGCAGCTTCCAGACTAACACTGAAGCTTTCTTT	CASSFQTNTEAFF
TRBV27	TRBJ2-1	.	.	TGTGCCAGCAGTTTAAAATTGGCGGCCCGCTCCTACAATGAGCAGTTCTTC	CASSLKLAARSYNEQFF
TRBV7-9	TRBJ1-6	.	.	TGTGCCAGCAGCGTCCGGGACAATTCACCCCTCCACTTT	CASSVRDNSPLHF